This paragraph covers one TCR beta chain sequence. This receptor's antigen is unknown. Base-call qualities are not available, and no considerably larger clone is one nucleotide away. In light of the paper, this sample's treatment or condition label describes: approximately nine-day PBMC culture with coronavirus spike peptide pools or control peptides (ViraFEST assay). The ViraFEST assay, used in the study, expanded antigen-specific T cells with peptide pools and then identified the expanded clonotypes through TCR sequencing. The convalescent patients' positive SARS-CoV-2 PCR tests fell between March and December 2020, which was before the Alpha, Beta and Delta variants emerged in the United States. Each well held 2.1 million or so PBMCs cultured in IMDM containing about 5% human AB serum and approximately 9.4 IU/ml IL-2, with 8.5 to 10 ug/ml peptide pools added. Half of the culture medium was replaced with fresh IL-2-containing medium on days 3 and 7. CD4+ T cells were isolated after less than twelve days of culture through negative selection using the EasySep CD4+ T cell isolation kit. PBMCs were separated from whole blood using Ficoll-Paque Plus gradient centrifugation and then either used fresh or cryopreserved at -140C. In general, triplicate wells were set up for every culture condition.

The sample originates from a study of vaccination and CD4 T cells after COVID-19 (dated 2022 in TCRdb). Regarding the complete study: Convalescent patients had a positive SARS-CoV-2 result on nasal swab PCR, and of these patients, some 10 had mild disease and one had severe disease. The time from the second vaccine dose to post-vaccine blood sampling had a median of around 72 days and ranged from roughly 13 to 241 days. Each participant got two doses of either the Pfizer-BioNTech BNT162b2 vaccine (n=8) or the Moderna mRNA-1273 vaccine (n=2). Control cultures used a CEFX viral epitope pool as positive control, an HIV-1 Nef peptide pool as negative control, or no peptide. Post-COVID blood samples were collected from convalescent patients a median of about 92 days after diagnosis, with a range of roughly 30 to 170 days. In nine to eleven COVID-19 convalescent patients and several infection-naive healthy vaccine recipients, researchers compared the spike-specific CD4+ TCR repertoire from before mRNA vaccination with the repertoire from after. Culture stimuli were overlapping spike peptide pools from SARS-CoV-2 and from the common cold coronaviruses HCoV-NL63, HCoV-OC43 and HCoV-229E. The convalescent cohort comprised six males and four females, including two Hispanic individuals, seven Caucasians, two Asians and one multiracial person.

The V end loses 3 bases and the J end loses 0 bases, and a stretch of 8 bases separates them. CDR1 LNHDA and CDR2 SQIVND are derived from the germline V gene (reference sequence). Spanning cysteine to phenylalanine, the CDR3 consists of 14 amino acids. Only the CDR3 part of the read is kept: 42 bases, read in frame from the first base. Overall study outcomes, separate from this receptor: The median number of SARS-CoV-2-reactive clonotypes rose from around 20 after infection to roughly 38 after vaccination, but the change was not significant. In convalescent patients, a median roughly 85% of post-vaccine SARS-CoV-2-reactive clones were detected only after vaccination, and vaccine-specific priming was suggested by this finding. Nearly all vaccine-specific clones in convalescent patients (304 of 307) were mono-reactive for SARS-CoV-2 spike rather than cross-reactive with common cold coronaviruses. Only a relatively small number of convalescent patients were included in the study, and early timepoints following natural infection were not analyzed.

Libraries were made using PCR. DNA from cultured CD4+ T cells was subjected to TCR sequencing with the Oncomine TCR Beta short-read assay at the Johns Hopkins FTIC core. The QIAamp micro DNA kit was used to extract genomic DNA from the cultured CD4+ T cells. Oncomine TCR Beta libraries made from cultured CD4+ T cells were pooled using unique dual indexes and sequenced on an Illumina iSeq 100. The study's processing was this. Non-productive sequences were filtered out, and CDR3s that did not start with C, did not end with F or W, or were shorter than 7 amino acids were discarded. Antigen-specific clonotypes were identified with the MANAFEST web application by comparing peptide-stimulated wells with reference and other culture wells. To be called positive, a clone needed an FDR below 0.05, an odds ratio above 5, and a productive frequency above 0.1% in at least two of three replicate wells. A clonotype was classed as cross-reactive if the clonotype showed significant expansion both in SARS-CoV-2 spike wells and in at least one common cold coronavirus spike condition. Levenshtein distances (stringdist) and unrooted phylogenetic trees (ape) in R version 3.6.1 were used to assess CDR3 homology. Starting from the raw public reads, TCRdb applied fastp trimming at Q25, assembled clones with MiXCR and retained in-frame beta chains. Rows with a matching CDR3 protein are joined into one entry that keeps the most common DNA and genes. TCRdb's processing, not the authors', yielded these V and J calls. This sample holds approximately 20,000 distinct CDR3 sequences; approximately 45% were observed only once. The ten largest clones add up to about 4% of the sample.

The receptor chain draws on TRBV19 and TRBJ1-2; the D segment cannot be called with confidence. This TCR derives from a human donor who had recovered from COVID-19. Sequenced material: CD4+ T cells from blood, cultured in vitro, taken before SARS-CoV-2 vaccination. CDR3 region: CASSIGEANYGYTF. The base sequence is TGTGCCAGTAGTATCGGGGAAGCTAACTATGGCTACACCTTC.